A selection of T cell receptor beta chains follows, all from one sample in a study of metastatic and nonmetastatic thyroid tumors. TCRdb re-analyzed the PCR reads through MiXCR. The data hold 25,000 to 35,000 clones, with roughly 30% observed a single time. The sample consisted of blood. Source of these receptors: a female donor with papillary thyroid cancer or a benign thyroid nodule (not recorded which). Some clones in this sample may be carry-over from other donors' samples. Each CDR3 is given with its conserved first and last residue. A D gene is named only where the DNA matches it firmly. Clone size is given for some rows only: seen once, a few or many times, or a class if the clone is expanded.

clone_size j_call d_call v_call cdr3_nt cdr3_aa
many TRBJ1-1 - TRBV6-5 TGTGCCAGCAGTTACTCGCGGTTGGATTTGGGAAGGGCTTTCTTT CASSYSRLDLGRAFF
many TRBJ2-7 - TRBV20-1 TGCAGTGCTAGAGATGAAGGGACTGTCTGGTACGAGCAGTACTTC CSARDEGTVWYEQYF
few TRBJ2-3 - TRBV10-1 TGCGCCAGCAGCGCCTCGGGATTCCGAACAGATACGCAGTATTTT CASSASGFRTDTQYF
- TRBJ2-1 TRBD2 TRBV19 TGTGCCAGTAGTATGACTAGCGGGAGTCTGAGTGAGCAGTTCTTC CASSMTSGSLSEQFF
- TRBJ1-1 TRBD1 TRBV28 TGTGCCAGCAGTGACCGGACAGGGATTACTGAAGCTTTCTTT CASSDRTGITEAFF
- TRBJ2-6 - TRBV7-3 TGTGCCAGAACTAACTCTGGGGCCAACGTCCTGACTTTC CARTNSGANVLTF
few TRBJ2-7 TRBD1 TRBV6-1 TGTGCCAGCAGTGTAACCGGGACAGGGGCCTACGAGCAGTACTTC CASSVTGTGAYEQYF
medium-sized TRBJ1-2 TRBD1 TRBV6-1 TGTGCCAGCAGTGCCTGGACAGGGGGTAACTATGGCTACACCTTC CASSAWTGGNYGYTF
- TRBJ1-2 - TRBV5-1 TGCGCCAGCAGCTCGGACGGCGGCCCCTATGGCTACACCTTC CASSSDGGPYGYTF
- TRBJ2-2 TRBD2 TRBV7-6 TGTGCCAGCAGCTTAGAGCTAGCGGGAGAGGGCACCGGGGAGCTGTTTTTT CASSLELAGEGTGELFF
medium-sized TRBJ2-7 TRBD1 TRBV5-1 TGCGCCAGCAGCCCGGGACAGACCTACGAGCAGTACTTC CASSPGQTYEQYF
many TRBJ1-5 TRBD1 TRBV20-1 TGCAGTGCTAGAGGTGTGCGACAGGGTCTGGATATTGGCAATCAGCCCCAGCATTTT CSARGVRQGLDIGNQPQHF
- TRBJ1-3 - TRBV28 TGTGCCAGCAGTTTATGGGGGATCGATGGAAACACCATATATTTT CASSLWGIDGNTIYF
- TRBJ2-2 - TRBV7-3 TGTGCCAGCAGCTGGGAGGGGGTGGAAGACACCGGGGAGCTGTTTTTT CASSWEGVEDTGELFF
- TRBJ2-1 - TRBV5-1 TGCGCCAGCAGCTTGGCGGTGTGGGGGGTATCCTACAATGAGCAGTTCTTC CASSLAVWGVSYNEQFF
few TRBJ2-1 TRBD2 TRBV4-1 TGCGCCAGCAGCCAATCTAGCGGGAGGGCCAATGAGCAGTTCTTC CASSQSSGRANEQFF
many TRBJ2-1 TRBD2 TRBV28 TGTGCCAGCAGCTTAAGGACTAGCGGGGTACGCTCCTACAATGAGCAGTTCTTC CASSLRTSGVRSYNEQFF
- TRBJ2-1 - TRBV20-1 TGCAGTGCGGATAGGGGAGTTGGATACAATGAGCAGTTCTTC CSADRGVGYNEQFF
many TRBJ2-5 TRBD2 TRBV20-1 TGCAGTGCCGGGACTAGCGGGAGAGTAGGGACCCAGTACTTC CSAGTSGRVGTQYF
- TRBJ1-5 - TRBV6-1 TGTGCCAGCAGGAGAGGTACGGATGGGGACAATCAGCCCCAGCATTTT CASRRGTDGDNQPQHF
- TRBJ1-3 - TRBV6-6 TGTGCCAGCAGTTACCGGAGCTCTGGAAACACCATATATTTT CASSYRSSGNTIYF
few TRBJ1-5 TRBD1 TRBV6-1 TGTGCCAGCAGTCGGCTCGGGACAGGAAATAACCAGCCCCAGCATTTT CASSRLGTGNNQPQHF